These 6 T cell receptor beta chains share one sample of origin, sequenced in a study of early T cells in non-severe SARS-CoV-2 infection. TCRdb passed the 5' RACE reads through MiXCR, listing each CDR3 protein once. Here the sample spans tens of thousands of distinct CDR3 sequences, approximately 12% being singletons. Sequenced material: whole blood. The receptors here all came from an adult who was a healthcare worker with PCR-confirmed SARS-CoV-2 infection or an uninfected control (not recorded which).

The table lists this clonotype with a few counts. This rearrangement joins TRBV20-1 to TRBJ2-3; TRBD2 agrees at 12 bases. V lost 5 bases to trimming and J lost 6 bases; unmatched junction nucleotides: 12. This CDR3 contains 16 residues. Germline lookup yields CDR1 DFQATT and CDR2 SNEGSKA (reference sequence). CDR3 in DNA: TGCAGTGCTCCCAGGCTAGCGGGAGGGCCGGGGGATACGCAGTATTTT. Amino acids: CSAPRLAGGPGDTQYF.

This clonotype was detected a few times. The genes are TRBV12-3 or TRBV12-4 and TRBJ2-1, with 7 positions matching TRBD2. This CDR3 is built from 17 residues. Trimming removed 3 bases from V and 0 bases from J; junction bases left unmatched: 8. CDR3 sequence reads: CASSLEAGASSYNEQFF. The CDR3 DNA sequence: TGTGCCAGCAGTTTGGAGGCGGGAGCGAGCTCCTACAATGAGCAGTTCTTC.

This clonotype was found a few times. The chain links TRBV9 to TRBJ1-6; D unclear. Germline lookup yields CDR1 SGDLS and CDR2 YYNGEE. V was shortened by 3 bases and J by 8 bases, with 12 bases between the two germline ends. The CDR3 extends over 14 amino acids. CDR3 in DNA: TGTGCCAGCAGCGAAGAAGGCATTTATTCACCCCTCCACTTT. Translated, it gives CASSEEGIYSPLHF.

This clonotype was picked up a small number of times. The J gene is TRBJ1-2, the V gene TRBV20-1; D is perhaps TRBD1 (5 bases). In germline, CDR1 is DFQATT, CDR2 SNEGSKA (reference sequence). CDR3 size: 12 residues. Trimming stripped 6 bases from V and 6 bases from J, with 14 bases between. The CDR3 sequence is CSAAVGTNGYTF. The CDR3 coding sequence is TGCAGTGCCGCCGTAGGGACGAATGGCTACACCTTC.

This sequence joins TRBV11-2 and TRBJ2-1, with 13 bases lining up with TRBD2. The CDR3 totals 16 residues. CDR1 and CDR2 (germline): SGHAT, FQNNGV. The J segment lost 6 bases and the V segment lost 5 bases, leaving 7 bases of the junction unmatched. Here the CDR3 DNA reads TGTGCCAGCAGCCACACGGGACTAGCGGGGTTCAATGAGCAGTTCTTC. The encoded protein is CASSHTGLAGFNEQFF.

V gene TRBV6-5 combines with J gene TRBJ2-7; TRBD1 matches 10 bases. V lost 6 bases, J lost 3 bases, and 5 bases stayed unmatched. The CDR3 runs 14 residues. The V gene's germline CDR1 is MNHEY and CDR2 SVGAGI. DNA for the CDR3: TGTGCCAGCAGGTTCCGGGACAGGGGCTACGAGCAGTACTTC. Residues: CASRFRDRGYEQYF.